This TCR beta chain was profiled in a study of T-cell reconstitution after alpha-beta-depleted transplantation in children. Unique molecular identifiers were used in preparing the TCRbeta library. TCRdb reprocessed the PCR reads via MiXCR and lists one record per CDR3 protein. The table has 350,000 to 450,000 distinct CDR3 sequences, 20% seen once. Trimming pared 3 bases from V and 6 bases from J, leaving 9 bases between. The germline V gene has CDR1 SGHDT and CDR2 YYEEEE. This CDR3 has 12 amino acids. This specimen was PBMCs from the stem cell graft donor, taken from the stem cell graft. The J gene is TRBJ1-1, the V gene TRBV5-6, with D tentatively TRBD1 (5 bases). The clonotype originates from a human donor who donated a stem cell graft to a child with acute myeloid leukemia. The CDR3 nucleotides are TGTGCCAGCAGCTCACCGGGACCTGAAGCTTTCTTT. It translates to CASSSPGPEAFF.